These 25 T cell receptor beta chains came from one sample sequenced in a study of sequential checkpoint blockade in melanoma. Measured with immunoSEQ multiplex PCR; TCRdb has only the in-frame clones, and not every one. The table lists 6,500 to 8,500 clones, roughly three fifths of them singletons, with around 9% in the top ten. The treatment was: randomized to nivolumab then ipilimumab (arm A) or the reverse (arm B). The sample consisted of CD8+ T cells sorted from blood (inferred from file names), taken from a patient given nivolumab and ipilimumab in sequence. Receptor source: a human donor with melanoma.

This clone was counted between two and nine times. The genes are TRBV19 and TRBJ1-4; 10 positions match TRBD1. CDR3 length: 18 residues. Germline-derived CDR1 and CDR2 are LNHDA and SQIVND (reference sequence). Unmatched junction bases numbered 20, after V lost 9 bases and J lost 7 bases. The CDR3: CASIKNGAGQGEGEKLFF. In nucleotides, the CDR3 is TGTGCCAGCATAAAGAACGGCGCTGGACAGGGGGAGGGTGAAAAACTGTTTTTT.

V is TRBV9 and J is TRBJ1-1; D unresolved. Germline V gene data show CDR1 as SGDLS and CDR2 as YYNGEE. Trimming took off 0 bases at V and 1 base at J, with 7 bases between the two ends. The CDR3 consists of 14 residues. In DNA, the CDR3 is TGTGCCAGCAGCGTAGGAGTGCGGAACACTGAAGCTTTCTTT. It yields the protein CASSVGVRNTEAFF. Full variable domain (remainder filled in from reference TRBV9 and TRBJ1-1): DSGVTQTPKHLITATGQRVTLRCSPRSGDLSVYWYQQSLDQGLQFLIQYYNGEERAKGNILERFSAQQFPDLHSELNLSSLELGDSALYFCASSVGVRNTEAFFGQGTRLTVV.

This rearrangement joins TRBV11-2 to TRBJ1-6; unclear D gene. CDR3 length equals 16 residues. Germline V gene lookup returns CDR1 SGHAT and CDR2 FQNNGV. V was cut by 2 bases and J by 0 bases, with 8 bases left in between. CDR3 nucleotides: TGTGCCAGCAGCTTAATCCCAGGCTCCTATAATTCACCCCTCCACTTT. It translates to CASSLIPGSYNSPLHF.

This clone turned up a few times. J is TRBJ2-7 and V is TRBV7-9, with 8 bases matching TRBD1. Losses at the gene ends were 6 bases for V and 0 bases for J; bases not matched to a gene: 4. The CDR3 length is 14 residues. CDR1 and CDR2 from the germline V gene are SEHNR and FQNEAQ (reference sequence). The CDR3 DNA reads as TGTGCCAGCAGAGAAACAGGGGGCTCCTACGAGCAGTACTTC. It encodes CASRETGGSYEQYF.

The rearrangement joins TRBV7-9 to TRBJ2-5; tentatively, D is TRBD1 (5 bases). The J call could be wrong; TRBJ2-7 is a better fit for the DNA end. The CDR3 sequence is 15 residues long. Germline V gene data show CDR1 as SEHNR and CDR2 as FQNEAQ (reference sequence). CDR3 coding DNA: TGTGCCAGCAGCTCGGCCGAGACAGTATCCTACGAGCAGTACTTC. Translation: CASSSAETVSYEQYF.

The chain joins TRBV9 to TRBJ2-7; the D gene is possibly TRBD2 (6 bases). The V gene's germline CDR1 is SGDLS and CDR2 YYNGEE. CDR3 size: 15 residues. V was clipped by 0 bases and J by 4 bases, with 14 bases between them. The chain's CDR3 is CASSVAFGSGYEQYF. The CDR3 DNA follows: TGTGCCAGCAGCGTAGCTTTCGGGAGTGGTTACGAGCAGTACTTC.

The J gene is TRBJ2-3, the V gene TRBV19, with 7 bases aligning to TRBD1. Trimming at V came to 6 bases and at J to 2 bases, leaving 5 bases not matched to a gene. Germline values: CDR1 LNHDA, CDR2 SQIVND (reference sequence). The CDR3 is made up of 14 amino acids. The CDR3 sequence: CASRPGQLTDTQYF. CDR3 sequence (DNA): TGTGCCAGTAGGCCGGGACAGCTCACAGATACGCAGTATTTT.

CDR3 loop: CASSPSGRLYEQYF. The CDR3 DNA sequence: TGTGCCAGCAGTCCTAGCGGGCGACTCTACGAGCAGTACTTC. V and J are TRBV7-8 and TRBJ2-7; 8 bases are shared with TRBD2. CDR1 is SGHVS, CDR2 FQNEAQ, per germline. The CDR3 runs 14 residues. Germline trimming cut 6 bases from V and 3 bases from J; bases unmatched to any gene: 7.

A single count supports this clone. V and J are TRBV29-1 and TRBJ2-5; D possibly corresponds to TRBD1 (6 bases). The J call may be wrong; the DNA end is better matched by TRBJ2-7. CDR3 size: 14 residues. Looked up from germline, CDR1 is SQVTM and CDR2 is ANQGSEA. The DNA for the CDR3 is TGCAGCGTTGAAGCGCAGGGGCAAACCTACGAGCAGTACTTC. This translates into CSVEAQGQTYEQYF.

V and J are TRBV28 and TRBJ2-7, with D possibly matching TRBD2 (5 bases). This CDR3 is built from 15 residues. With 2 bases removed from V and 6 bases from J, the gap between germline ends came to 17 bases. CDR1 is MDHEN, CDR2 SYDVKM, per germline. CDR3 residues: CASSLLLARVGEQYF. CDR3 nucleotide sequence: TGTGCCAGCAGTTTACTGCTAGCTAGGGTAGGCGAGCAGTACTTC. Full variable domain (rest looked up from reference TRBV28 and TRBJ2-7): DVKVTQSSRYLVKRTGEKVFLECVQDMDHENMFWYRQDPGLGLRLIYFSYDVKMKEKGDIPEGYSVSREKKERFSLILESASTNQTSMYLCASSLLLARVGEQYFGPGTRLTVT.

This clone was counted between two and nine times. The chain is built from TRBV5-4 and TRBJ2-7, with 8 nucleotides matching TRBD1. The CDR3 length is 12 residues. V was clipped by 3 bases and J by 5 bases; unmatched bases: 1. Germline V gene data show CDR1 as SGHNT and CDR2 as YYREEE (reference sequence). CDR3 residues: CASSWTGNEQYF. As DNA, the CDR3 is TGTGCCAGCAGCTGGACAGGGAACGAGCAGTACTTC.

This rearrangement joins TRBV27 to TRBJ1-5; maybe TRBD1 (5 bases). The CDR3 extends over 15 amino acids. The V end lost 0 bases, the J end lost 2 bases, and 8 bases lay between the germline ends. In germline, CDR1 is MNHEY, CDR2 SMNVEV (reference sequence). CDR3 residues: CASSLSWGGNQPQHF. The CDR3 bases are TGTGCCAGCAGTTTATCGTGGGGGGGCAATCAGCCCCAGCATTTT.

This clone has just a few counts. The rearrangement uses TRBV10-1 and TRBJ2-7; 12 positions agree with TRBD2. The CDR3 totals 17 residues. Germline V lookup: CDR1 WNHNN, CDR2 SYGVQD (reference sequence). With 4 bases clipped from V and 3 bases from J, the junction kept 10 bases outside the gene matches. CDR3 sequence (DNA): TGCGCCAGCAGTGGCGGACCCCCGGGACTAGCGGGCTACGAGCAGTACTTC. Translation: CASSGGPPGLAGYEQYF.

The chain employs TRBV7-9 and TRBJ1-1; 9 nucleotides match TRBD1. CDR1 is SEHNR and CDR2 is FQNEAQ in the germline V gene (reference sequence). The junction had 11 bases not matched to a gene; V was cut back by 5 bases and J by 4 bases. The CDR3 is 16 amino acids. The CDR3, as DNA: TGTGCCAGCAGCCTTGGGGGACAGGGAAGTACCACTGAAGCTTTCTTT. Encoded protein: CASSLGGQGSTTEAFF.

The rearrangement uses TRBV7-9 and TRBJ2-7; 7 bases agree with TRBD1. The CDR3 length is 16 residues. V lost 5 bases and J lost 2; bases outside the gene matches: 12. Looked up from germline, CDR1 is SEHNR and CDR2 is FQNEAQ (reference sequence). Written as DNA, the CDR3 is TGTGCCAGCAGCACAGATCGAGGACAGGTTCCCTACGAGCAGTACTTC. It codes for CASSTDRGQVPYEQYF.

The chain employs TRBV7-2 and TRBJ2-7; 7 positions agree with TRBD1. Trimming at V came to 5 bases and at J to 3 bases, leaving 7 bases not matched to a gene. Per the germline V gene, CDR1 is SGHTA and CDR2 is FQGNSA. The CDR3 length is 14 residues. The CDR3 protein is CASSKQGEIYEQYF. CDR3 DNA: TGTGCCAGCAGCAAGCAGGGGGAGATCTACGAGCAGTACTTC.

This rearrangement joins TRBV9 to TRBJ2-7; D gene unclear. Germline V gives CDR1 SGDLS, CDR2 YYNGEE. The CDR3 contains 13 residues. Deletions cut 1 base from V and 1 base from J, with 6 bases between. The CDR3 DNA reads as TGTGCCAGCAGCGTAAGCCCATCCTACGAGCAGTACTTC. It translates to CASSVSPSYEQYF. The whole variable domain, remainder taken from reference TRBV9 and TRBJ2-7, is DSGVTQTPKHLITATGQRVTLRCSPRSGDLSVYWYQQSLDQGLQFLIQYYNGEERAKGNILERFSAQQFPDLHSELNLSSLELGDSALYFCASSVSPSYEQYFGPGTRLTVT.

This chain uses TRBV6-1 with TRBJ1-2, with D perhaps TRBD1 (5 bases). Germline CDR1 is MNHNS and CDR2 is SASEGT. This CDR3 spans 15 amino acids. V was cut by 7 bases and J by 0 bases, with 15 bases left in between. DNA for the CDR3: TGTGCCAGCAATGGACAAGATGATTCTAACTATGGCTACACCTTC. This translates into CASNGQDDSNYGYTF.

The rearrangement uses TRBV4-2 and TRBJ1-2, with D possibly TRBD1 on 6 matching bases. CDR1 is LGHNA, CDR2 YNFKEQ, per germline. The CDR3 is made up of 14 amino acids. Trimming shortened V by 4 bases and J by 5 bases, and 14 bases separated the two germline ends. The CDR3 protein is CASSPEGGEYGYTF. For the CDR3, the DNA is TGTGCCAGCAGCCCCGAAGGGGGAGAGTATGGCTACACCTTC.

V usage is TRBV4-1 and J usage is TRBJ2-7, with 10 bases aligning to TRBD1. The junction had 6 bases not matched to a gene; V was cut back by 2 bases and J by 5 bases. CDR3 length: 15 residues. Germline lookup yields CDR1 MGHRA and CDR2 YSYEKL. CDR3 sequence: CASSQQTGGINEQYF. For the CDR3, the DNA is TGCGCCAGCAGCCAACAGACAGGGGGCATAAACGAGCAGTACTTC.

V gene TRBV27 combines with J gene TRBJ1-3; TRBD1 is a possible D gene (5 bases). V was cut by 2 bases and J by 4 bases, with 9 bases left in between. The germline V gene has CDR1 MNHEY and CDR2 SMNVEV (reference sequence). The CDR3 length is 14 residues. CDR3 DNA sequence: TGTGCCAGCAGTTTAGGAGGGGCCGGAAACACCATATATTTT. This codes for CASSLGGAGNTIYF.

The chain is built from TRBV7-2 and TRBJ2-7; 7 bases are shared with TRBD1. After removal of 1 base from V and 2 bases from J, the junction contained 5 bases not matched to a gene. The CDR3 sequence is 15 residues long. The germline V gene has CDR1 SGHTA and CDR2 FQGNSA. CDR3 amino acids: CASSLELQGTYEQYF. CDR3 nucleotides: TGTGCCAGCAGCTTAGAGTTACAGGGGACCTACGAGCAGTACTTC.

The chain carries TRBV28 and TRBJ2-1; TRBD2 agrees at 7 bases. The CDR3 extends over 16 amino acids. Looked up from germline, CDR1 is MDHEN and CDR2 is SYDVKM. J lost 7 bases, V lost 1 base, and 10 bases had no gene match. The CDR3 DNA sequence: TGTGCCAGCAGTTTATACAGCCGGACTAGTAGGAATGAGCAGTTCTTC. Translation gives CASSLYSRTSRNEQFF.

This clone was observed a few times. The chain is built from TRBV2 and TRBJ1-4, with D perhaps matching TRBD1 (6 bases). The CDR3 length is 14 residues. Per the germline V gene, CDR1 is SNHLY and CDR2 is FYNNEI. V gave up 8 bases and J gave up 13 bases, with 23 bases separating them. Here the CDR3 reads CASWGGQGGSRLFF. CDR3 coding DNA: TGTGCCAGCTGGGGGGGGCAGGGAGGTTCGCGACTGTTTTTT.

V and J are TRBV23-1 and TRBJ1-2; 7 bases fit TRBD1. TRBV23-1 is identified as an open reading frame with a role that is uncertain. Trimming cost V 0 bases and J 7 bases; bases outside gene matches: 11. CDR3 length: 16 amino acids. The CDR3, as DNA: TGCGCCAGCAGTCAATCGAGAAGCAGAGGGGGCTTTGGCTACACCTTC. This sequence encodes CASSQSRSRGGFGYTF.